Reported below is one TCR beta chain. Clinical histories supplied by participants themselves formed the basis of cohort assignment. All recovered Cohort 3 donors got two negative PCRs, got clearance, or saw symptom resolution. The source of the sample is a study of blood T cell repertoires in COVID-19. Whole-study context: Some COVID-19 samples were acute and others convalescent; all came from the United States, Italy and Spain. The analysed material was cDNA or gDNA that came from T cells, B-cell-depleted T cells, or PBMCs.

Only in-frame clones appear in the TCRdb table, and some are missing; sequencing was by immunoSEQ multiplex PCR. This table holds hundreds of thousands of clones, more than 90% found once. The receptor was derived from a man in his 60s who had recovered from COVID-19. The material sequenced was PBMCs or T cells enriched from blood (not recorded which).

The CDR3 region is CASKNRGTGYNEQFF. In nucleotides, the CDR3 is TGTGCCAGCAAAAATAGGGGGACAGGGTACAATGAGCAGTTCTTC. V usage is TRBV27 and J usage is TRBJ2-1; 9 nucleotides align to TRBD1. This CDR3 is 15 amino acids long. The germline V gene encodes CDR1 MNHEY and CDR2 SMNVEV (reference sequence). V was clipped by 7 bases and J by 4 bases; unmatched bases: 8.